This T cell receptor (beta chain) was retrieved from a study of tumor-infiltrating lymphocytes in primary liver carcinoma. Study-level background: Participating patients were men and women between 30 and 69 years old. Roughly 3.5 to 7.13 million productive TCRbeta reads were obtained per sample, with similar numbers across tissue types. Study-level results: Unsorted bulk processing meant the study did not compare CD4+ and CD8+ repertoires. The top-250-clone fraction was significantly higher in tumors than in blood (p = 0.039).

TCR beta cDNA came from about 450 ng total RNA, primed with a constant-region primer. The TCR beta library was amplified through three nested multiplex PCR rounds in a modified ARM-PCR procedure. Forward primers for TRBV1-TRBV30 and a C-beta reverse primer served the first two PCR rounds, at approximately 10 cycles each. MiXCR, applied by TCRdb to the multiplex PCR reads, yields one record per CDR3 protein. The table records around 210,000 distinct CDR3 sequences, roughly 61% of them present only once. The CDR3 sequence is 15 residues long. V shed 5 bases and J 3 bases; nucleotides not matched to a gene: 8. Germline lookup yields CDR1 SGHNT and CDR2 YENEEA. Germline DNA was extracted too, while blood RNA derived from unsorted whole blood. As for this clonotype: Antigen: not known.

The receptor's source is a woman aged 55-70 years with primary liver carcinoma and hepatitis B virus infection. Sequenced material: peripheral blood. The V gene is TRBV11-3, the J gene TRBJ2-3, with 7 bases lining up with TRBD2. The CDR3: CASSQSAGATDTQYF. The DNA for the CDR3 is TGTGCCAGCAGCCAAAGCGCGGGAGCTACAGATACGCAGTATTTT.